Many counts were recorded for the clone carrying this T cell receptor beta chain. The antigen is undetermined. Trimming cost V 7 bases and J 3 bases, with 16 bases left between them. Germline lookup yields CDR1 SQVTM and CDR2 ANQGSEA. The CDR3 runs 13 residues. This record belongs to a study of regulatory T cells in long-lasting Graves disease. Arm-PCR of CDR3 regions and iRepertoire HTBI primers were the basis on which TCR beta libraries were built. Study processing details: In the combined samples, roughly 60 TRBV and 14 TRBJ segments were identified. From the multiplex PCR reads, TCRdb called clonotypes with MiXCR, one entry per CDR3 protein. These V and J calls are TCRdb output, not the study's own analysis. The table shows around 250,000 distinct CDR3 sequences, with just over 20% occurring only once. Time point indicated: newly diagnosed GD, antithyroid drugs for less than 3 months. Making the TCR library involved RNA that had been extracted from PBMCs. Graves' disease diagnosis relied on American Thyroid Association guidelines.

Regarding the study as a whole: No thyroid tissue was studied; the work used peripheral blood only. Persistent disease preferred TRBV28, TRBJ1-2 and TRBJ2-5.

This receptor was obtained from a female donor with Graves disease. Sequencing was performed on peripheral blood mononuclear cells (PBMCs), taken at new diagnosis, from a patient treated with antithyroid drugs. This sequence joins TRBV29-1 and TRBJ2-7; D is possibly TRBD2 (5 bases). CDR3 sequence (DNA): TGCAGCGCAGCGGCGGGTTCGGGCTACGAGCAGTACTTC. Encoded protein: CSAAAGSGYEQYF.